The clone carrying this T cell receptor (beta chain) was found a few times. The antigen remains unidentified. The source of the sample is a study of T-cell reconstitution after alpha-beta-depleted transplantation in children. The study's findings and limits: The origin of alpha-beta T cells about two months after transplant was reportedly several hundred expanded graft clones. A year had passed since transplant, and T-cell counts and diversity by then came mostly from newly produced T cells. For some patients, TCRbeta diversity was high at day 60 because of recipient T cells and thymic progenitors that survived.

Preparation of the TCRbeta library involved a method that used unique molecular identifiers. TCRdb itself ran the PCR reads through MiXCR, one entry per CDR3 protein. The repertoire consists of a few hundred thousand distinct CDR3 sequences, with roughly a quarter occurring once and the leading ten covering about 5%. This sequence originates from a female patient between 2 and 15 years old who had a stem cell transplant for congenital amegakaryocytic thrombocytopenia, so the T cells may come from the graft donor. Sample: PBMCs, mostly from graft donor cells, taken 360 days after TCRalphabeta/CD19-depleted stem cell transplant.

The CDR3 loop is CSARDEGSQPQHF. CDR3 in DNA: TGCAGTGCTAGAGATGAGGGCAGCCAGCCCCAGCATTTT. V is TRBV20-1 and J is TRBJ1-5; D gene uncertain. Trimming took 0 bases from V and 7 from J, leaving 10 bases between them. Germline V gives CDR1 DFQATT, CDR2 SNEGSKA (reference sequence). This CDR3 is 13 amino acids long.